This TCR beta chain originates from a study of T cell responses to AZD1222 COVID-19 vaccine. There are 15 residues in the CDR3. Unmatched junction bases numbered 6, after V lost 5 bases and J lost 7 bases. CDR1 is SGHTA and CDR2 is FQGTGA in the germline V gene. The table came from immunoSEQ multiplex PCR; TCRdb's copy has only in-frame clones and leaves some out. The profile covers tens of thousands of clones, with 90% to 95% appearing a single time and around 5.2% taken by the ten largest. Study findings and constraints: White British ancestry dominated among donors, who included more females, and clonal diversity was possibly underestimated. Baseline serology detected seropositivity in only a handful of AZD1222 recipients. Repertoires were collected only later (after the peak T cell response had occurred).

Worth noting for this clone: The antigen is not known.

This sequence joins TRBV7-3 and TRBJ2-1; TRBD2 matches 12 bases. Sequencing used peripheral blood, obtained on day 0 of AZD1222 vaccination. The source is an adult in good health. In nucleotides, the CDR3 is TGTGCCAGCAGCGCCGGGACTAGCGGGCAAAATGAGCAGTTCTTC. Its protein product is CASSAGTSGQNEQFF.